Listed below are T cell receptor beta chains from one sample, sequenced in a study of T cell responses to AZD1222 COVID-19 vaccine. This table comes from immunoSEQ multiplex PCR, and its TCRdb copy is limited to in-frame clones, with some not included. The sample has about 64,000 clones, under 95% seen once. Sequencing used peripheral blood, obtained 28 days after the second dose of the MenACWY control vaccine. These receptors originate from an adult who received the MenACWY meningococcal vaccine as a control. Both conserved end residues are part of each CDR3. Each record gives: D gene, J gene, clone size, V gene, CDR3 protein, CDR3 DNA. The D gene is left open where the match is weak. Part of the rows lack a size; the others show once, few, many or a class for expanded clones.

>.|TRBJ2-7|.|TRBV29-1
CSVGAHGSYEQYF
TGCAGCGTGGGAGCACACGGATCCTACGAGCAGTACTTC
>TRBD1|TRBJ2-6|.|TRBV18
CASSHIGTGYAGANVLTF
TGTGCCAGCTCACATATTGGGACAGGATATGCTGGGGCCAACGTCCTGACTTTC
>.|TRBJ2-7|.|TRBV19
CASSKGNYEQYF
TGTGCCAGTAGTAAAGGCAACTACGAGCAGTACTTC
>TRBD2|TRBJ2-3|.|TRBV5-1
CASSLEGRAVGDTQYF
TGCGCCAGCAGCTTGGAAGGGAGGGCCGTGGGGGATACGCAGTATTTT
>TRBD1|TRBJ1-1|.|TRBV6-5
CASSFNRGNTEAFF
TGTGCCAGCAGTTTCAACAGGGGAAACACTGAAGCTTTCTTT
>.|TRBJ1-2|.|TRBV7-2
CASSSPWGRNYGYTF
TGTGCCAGCAGCTCCCCGTGGGGAAGAAACTATGGCTACACCTTC
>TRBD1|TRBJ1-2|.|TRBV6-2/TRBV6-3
CASSSEDRGYGYTF
TGTGCCAGCAGTTCCGAGGACAGGGGCTATGGCTACACCTTC
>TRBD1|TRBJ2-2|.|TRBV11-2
CASSDRVTGELFF
TGTGCCAGCAGCGACAGGGTCACCGGGGAGCTGTTTTTT
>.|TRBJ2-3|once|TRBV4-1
CASSQWVGGSRSQTDTQYF
TGCGCCAGCAGCCAATGGGTGGGCGGATCGAGGTCCCAAACAGATACGCAGTATTTT
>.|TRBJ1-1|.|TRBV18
CASSLYPQDTEAFF
TGTGCCAGCTCACTCTACCCTCAGGACACTGAAGCTTTCTTT
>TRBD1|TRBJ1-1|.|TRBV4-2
CASSQVGTGGNTEAFF
TGTGCCAGCAGCCAAGTGGGGACAGGGGGAAACACTGAAGCTTTCTTT
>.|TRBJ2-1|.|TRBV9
CASSPVEHRSRSEQFF
TGTGCCAGCAGCCCAGTAGAGCATAGGTCGCGGTCCGAGCAGTTCTTC
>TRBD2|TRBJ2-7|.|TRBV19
CASSIGLAGGIYEQYF
TGTGCCAGTAGTATAGGTCTAGCGGGAGGTATCTACGAGCAGTACTTC
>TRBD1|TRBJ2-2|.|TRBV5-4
CASSLGTGAAGGELFF
TGTGCCAGCAGCTTGGGGACAGGGGCCGCGGGCGGGGAGCTGTTTTTT
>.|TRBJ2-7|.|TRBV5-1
CASSLGSRYEQYF
TGCGCCAGCAGCTTGGGCAGTCGCTACGAGCAGTACTTC
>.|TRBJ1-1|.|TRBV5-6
CASSLAYGTEAFF
TGTGCCAGCAGCTTGGCCTATGGCACTGAAGCTTTCTTT
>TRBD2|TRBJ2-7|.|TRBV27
CASSPTSGLYEQYF
TGTGCCAGCAGCCCAACTAGCGGGCTATACGAGCAGTACTTC
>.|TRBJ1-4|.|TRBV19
CASSTAATATNEKLFF
TGTGCCAGTAGTACGGCAGCCACGGCAACTAATGAAAAACTGTTTTTT
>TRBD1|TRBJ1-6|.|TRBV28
CASSPRTGYNSPLHF
TGTGCCAGCAGTCCCCGGACAGGGTATAATTCACCCCTCCACTTT
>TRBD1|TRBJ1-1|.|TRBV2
CASRTTGTVSEAFF
TGTGCCAGCAGGACCACCGGGACAGTTAGTGAAGCTTTCTTT
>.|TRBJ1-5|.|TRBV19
CASSIIGQPQHF
TGTGCCAGTAGTATAATAGGTCAGCCCCAGCATTTT
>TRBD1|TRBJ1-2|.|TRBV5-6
CASSSTGQGVGYTF
TGTGCCAGCAGCTCTACGGGACAGGGAGTTGGCTACACCTTC
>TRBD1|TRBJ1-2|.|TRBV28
CASSWGQGVGYTF
TGTGCCAGCAGTTGGGGACAGGGGGTAGGCTACACCTTC
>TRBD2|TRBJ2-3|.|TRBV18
CASSPLASGRTDTQYF
TGTGCCAGCTCACCTCTGGCTAGCGGGAGAACAGATACGCAGTATTTT
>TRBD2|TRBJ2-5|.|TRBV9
CASSPPQAGGRYGETQYF
TGTGCCAGCAGCCCTCCCCAAGCGGGAGGGCGTTACGGTGAGACCCAGTACTTC
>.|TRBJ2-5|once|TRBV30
CAWSDPRVLAGQETQYF
TGTGCCTGGAGTGATCCCCGAGTACTAGCAGGCCAAGAGACCCAGTACTTC
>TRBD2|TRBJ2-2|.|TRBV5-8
CASSQGLADTGELFF
TGTGCCAGCAGCCAGGGACTAGCGGACACCGGGGAGCTGTTTTTT
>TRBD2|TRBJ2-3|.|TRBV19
CASSMVGLAGSTDTQYF
TGTGCCAGTAGTATGGTCGGACTAGCGGGAAGCACAGATACGCAGTATTTT
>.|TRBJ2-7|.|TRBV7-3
CASSFLGGNEQYF
TGTGCCAGCAGCTTCCTAGGGGGTAACGAGCAGTACTTC
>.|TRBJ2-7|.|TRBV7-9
CASSLEGRGQYF
TGTGCCAGCAGCTTGGAGGGGCGCGGGCAGTACTTC
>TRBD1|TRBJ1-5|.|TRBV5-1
CASSAGEQGLPQHF
TGCGCCAGCAGCGCGGGGGAACAGGGGTTGCCCCAGCATTTT
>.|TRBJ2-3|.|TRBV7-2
CASSLVGDTQYF
TGTGCCAGCAGCTTGGTTGGGGATACGCAGTATTTT
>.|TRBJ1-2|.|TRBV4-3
CASSQDRGGSVYGYTF
TGCGCCAGCAGCCAAGATCGGGGGGGGTCGGTGTATGGCTACACCTTC